These 14 T cell receptor beta chains came from one sample sequenced in a study of control samples from healthy donors and cancer patients. The data were produced by immunoSEQ multiplex PCR, yet TCRdb's version contains in-frame clones alone and is incomplete. The sample lists 80,000 to 100,000 clones, approximately 92% occurring once. Sequenced material: blood. The receptor source for this set is a human donor in good health. The donor label of this sample is uncertain.

This clone came up a few times. The chain couples TRBV19 to TRBJ2-3; 12 nucleotides align to TRBD2. The CDR3 runs to 15 residues. CDR1 is LNHDA and CDR2 is SQIVND in the germline V gene (reference sequence). Trimming removed 9 bases from V and 2 bases from J; junction bases left unmatched: 6. The chain's CDR3 is CASRRLAGATDTQYF. As DNA, the CDR3 is TGTGCCAGCCGAAGACTAGCGGGGGCCACAGATACGCAGTATTTT.

This CDR3 is CASSGSWEEQYF. As DNA, the CDR3 is TGTGCCAGCTCGGGGAGCTGGGAAGAGCAGTACTTC. The V call is TRBV18, the J call TRBJ2-7, with D perhaps TRBD2 (5 bases). The CDR3 contains 12 residues. CDR1 KGHSH and CDR2 LQKENI come from the germline V gene. Trimming stripped 6 bases from V and 7 bases from J, with 13 bases between.

V usage is TRBV19 and J usage is TRBJ1-1; D call uncertain. The CDR3 contains 15 residues. Per germline, CDR1 LNHDA and CDR2 SQIVND (reference sequence). The germline V and J ends were trimmed by 5 bases and 4 bases, with 17 bases remaining between them. CDR3 protein: CASSPRAFGSTEAFF. CDR3 DNA: TGTGCCAGTAGTCCGCGTGCGTTTGGAAGCACTGAAGCTTTCTTT.

For the CDR3, the DNA is TGTGCCAGCAGCTTGCATAATGAAAAACTGTTTTTT. Amino acid sequence: CASSLHNEKLFF. The chain uses TRBV11-2 and TRBJ1-4; the D is unclear. The CDR3 has 12 amino acids. Between the trimmed V and J ends, which lost 3 bases and 4 bases, there was a span of 3 bases. Germline V gene sequence: CDR1 SGHAT, CDR2 FQNNGV.

The count of this clone is one. The chain employs TRBV5-6 and TRBJ1-5; D gene ambiguous. V lost 0 bases, J lost 9 bases, and 13 bases lay in between. Germline V lookup: CDR1 SGHDT, CDR2 YYEEEE. This CDR3 region has 14 residues. CDR3 amino acids: CASSLGPTGRPQHF. As DNA, the CDR3 is TGTGCCAGCAGCTTGGGACCTACTGGGCGGCCCCAGCATTTT.

The CDR3 bases are TGTGCCAGTAACCGAGGGGTGAACACTGAAGCTTTCTTT. Amino acid sequence: CASNRGVNTEAFF. The chain employs TRBV19 and TRBJ1-1; D perhaps matches TRBD1 (5 bases). The V and J ends lost 7 bases and 0 bases respectively, with 9 bases between them. The CDR3 is 13 amino acids. Germline CDR1 LNHDA, CDR2 SQIVND (reference sequence).

This chain links TRBV6-2 or TRBV6-3 with TRBJ1-3; D is unclear. The CDR3 loop spans 18 amino acids. Germline V gene sequence: CDR1 MNHEY, CDR2 SVGEGT. V shed 0 bases and J shed 0 bases, with 15 bases lying between them. The CDR3 region has the DNA TGTGCCAGCAGTTACTCATTCAGGCAGACGATCTCTGGAAACACCATATATTTT. This translates into CASSYSFRQTISGNTIYF.

The genes are TRBV19 and TRBJ1-6; 7 nucleotides match TRBD1. The CDR3 is 16 amino acids. V was pared by 3 bases and J by 6 bases, with 8 bases of the junction left unmatched. Germline V gene sequence: CDR1 LNHDA, CDR2 SQIVND (reference sequence). The chain's CDR3 is CASSITGVGGNSPLHF. The DNA for the CDR3 is TGTGCCAGTAGTATCACAGGGGTGGGTGGTAATTCACCCCTCCACTTT.

Worth noting for this clone: A junction boundary mismatches the germline segment, possibly from a read error. The genes are TRBV19 and TRBJ1-1; 9 bases fit TRBD1. The CDR3 has 13 residues. Germline values: CDR1 LNHDA, CDR2 SQIVND (reference sequence). This CDR3 reads CASSKGTGFEAFF. The CDR3 DNA reads as TGTGCCAGCAGTAAAGGGACAGGGTTTGAAGCTTTCTTT.

The chain links TRBV5-6 to TRBJ2-5, with D perhaps matching TRBD2 (6 bases). The CDR3 is 15 amino acids. Trimming left V 6 bases short and J 5 bases short, with 20 bases between. Germline assignment: CDR1 SGHDT and CDR2 YYEEEE. CDR3 in DNA: TGTGCCAGCATAAAGGGAGGTATCTCAAGGGAGACCCAGTACTTC. Amino acid sequence: CASIKGGISRETQYF. Variable domain in full (rest from reference TRBV5-6 and TRBJ2-5): DAGVTQSPTHLIKTRGQQVTLRCSPKSGHDTVSWYQQALGQGPQFIFQYYEEEERQRGNFPDRFSGHQFPNYSSELNVNALLLGDSALYLCASIKGGISRETQYFGPGTRLLVL.

This sequence joins TRBV18 and TRBJ2-1, with 10 bases identical to TRBD1. From germline, CDR1 is KGHSH and CDR2 LQKENI. The CDR3 length is 15 residues. The ends lost 4 bases at V and 5 bases at J; junction bases unmatched: 5. The CDR3 reads CASSLRDRGNNEQFF. CDR3 DNA sequence: TGTGCCAGCTCACTCCGGGACAGGGGAAACAATGAGCAGTTCTTC.

The J gene is TRBJ1-2, the V gene TRBV6-5; D is ambiguous. This CDR3 is 13 amino acids long. With 5 bases removed from V and 1 base from J, the gap between germline ends came to 8 bases. Germline V CDR1 and CDR2: MNHEY, SVGAGI. The CDR3 nucleotides read TGTGCCAGCAGTCCGGACGGTAACTATGGCTACACCTTC. Translating it yields CASSPDGNYGYTF.

This sequence joins TRBV9 and TRBJ2-7; D may be TRBD1 (5 bases). CDR1 SGDLS and CDR2 YYNGEE come from the germline V gene. Trimming pared 0 bases from V and 4 bases from J, leaving 14 bases between. The CDR3 is made up of 15 amino acids. The CDR3 nucleotides are TGTGCCAGCAGCGTAGGTCTGGGGCTTCAATACGAGCAGTACTTC. Amino acids: CASSVGLGLQYEQYF.

This chain connects TRBV5-4 to TRBJ2-7, with 7 bases lining up with TRBD1. Trimming at V came to 5 bases and at J to 0 bases, leaving 8 bases not matched to a gene. From germline, CDR1 is SGHNT and CDR2 YYREEE (reference sequence). The CDR3 is made up of 15 amino acids. The CDR3 nucleotides read TGTGCCAGCAGGGCCGGGACAGCGAGCTCCTACGAGCAGTACGTC. It translates to CASRAGTASSYEQYV.